This TCR beta chain derives from a study of blood T cell repertoires in COVID-19. For the study at large: Spain, Italy and the United States supplied samples that represented acute and convalescent COVID-19. PBMCs, B-cell-depleted T cells, or T cells provided the cDNA or gDNA that made up the material.

Original handling: It was from reference gene primer amplification that nucleated cell counts were estimated. The protocol was immunoSEQ multiplex PCR, while the TCRdb copy is restricted to in-frame clones and leaves out a portion. V and J calls plus clone size are reproduced from that table; the DNA served to infer D and trimming. In the table there are some 350,000 clones, about 89% of which are singletons. This CDR3 comprises 13 residues. Germline V lookup: CDR1 KGHDR, CDR2 SFDVKD. Trimming took 3 bases from V and 13 from J, leaving 15 bases between them. Recruited during active infection, patients (from Seattle) were subsequently followed longitudinally.

The sequence was collected from a woman aged 45-65 years with COVID-19, enrolled during active disease. Input material: peripheral blood. The chain employs TRBV24-1 and TRBJ2-1; D ambiguous. CDR3 bases: TGTGCCACCAGTGATCAGGCGTGGCAGAGACAGTTCTTC. This encodes CATSDQAWQRQFF.